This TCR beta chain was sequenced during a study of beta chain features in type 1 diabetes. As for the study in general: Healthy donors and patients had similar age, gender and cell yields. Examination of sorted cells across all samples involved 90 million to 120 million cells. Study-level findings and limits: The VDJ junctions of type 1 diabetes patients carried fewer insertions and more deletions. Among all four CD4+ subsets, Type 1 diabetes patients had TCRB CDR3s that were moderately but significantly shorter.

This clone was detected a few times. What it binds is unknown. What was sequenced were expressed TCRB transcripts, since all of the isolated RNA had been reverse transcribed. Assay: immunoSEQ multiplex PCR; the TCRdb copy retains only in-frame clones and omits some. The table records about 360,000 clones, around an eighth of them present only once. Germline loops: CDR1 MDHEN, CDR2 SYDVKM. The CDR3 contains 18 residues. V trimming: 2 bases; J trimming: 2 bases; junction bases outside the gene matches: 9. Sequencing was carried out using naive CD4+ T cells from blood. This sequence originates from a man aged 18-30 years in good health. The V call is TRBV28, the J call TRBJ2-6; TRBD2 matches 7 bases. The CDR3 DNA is TGTGCCAGCAGTTTAGCCCCTGGGGGGGGGACTGGGGCCAACGTCCTGACTTTC. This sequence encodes CASSLAPGGGTGANVLTF.